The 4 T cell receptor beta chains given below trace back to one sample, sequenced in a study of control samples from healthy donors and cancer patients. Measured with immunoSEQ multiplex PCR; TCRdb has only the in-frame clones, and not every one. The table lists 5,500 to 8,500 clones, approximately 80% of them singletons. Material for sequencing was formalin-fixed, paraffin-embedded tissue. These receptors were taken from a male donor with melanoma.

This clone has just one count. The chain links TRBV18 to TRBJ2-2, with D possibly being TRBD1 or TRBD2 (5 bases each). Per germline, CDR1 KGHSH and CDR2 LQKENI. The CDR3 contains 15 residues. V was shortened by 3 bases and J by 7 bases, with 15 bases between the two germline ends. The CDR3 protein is CASSPSGTLVGELFF. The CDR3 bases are TGTGCCAGCTCACCCTCCGGGACCCTCGTCGGGGAGCTGTTTTTT.

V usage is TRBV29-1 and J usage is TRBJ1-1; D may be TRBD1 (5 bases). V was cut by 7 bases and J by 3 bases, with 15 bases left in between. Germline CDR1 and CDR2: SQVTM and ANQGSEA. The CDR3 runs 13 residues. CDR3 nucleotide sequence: TGCAGCGGGTCAGGATACAGGTACACTGAAGCTTTCTTT. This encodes CSGSGYRYTEAFF.

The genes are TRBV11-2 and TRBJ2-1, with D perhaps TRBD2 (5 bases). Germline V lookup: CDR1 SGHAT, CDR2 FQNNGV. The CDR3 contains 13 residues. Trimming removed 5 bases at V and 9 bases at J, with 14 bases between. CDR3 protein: CASSQLTGSEQFF. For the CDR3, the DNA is TGTGCCAGCAGCCAACTTACGGGGAGTGAGCAGTTCTTC.

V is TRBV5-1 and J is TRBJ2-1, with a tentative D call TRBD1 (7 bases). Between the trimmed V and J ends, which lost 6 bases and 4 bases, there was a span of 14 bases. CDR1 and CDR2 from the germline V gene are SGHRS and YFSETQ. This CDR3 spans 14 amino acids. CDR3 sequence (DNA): TGCGCCAGCAAAGTCGCGGGACAGTACAATGAGCAGTTCTTC. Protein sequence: CASKVAGQYNEQFF.